The clone carrying this TCR beta chain was observed a few times. Antigen unknown. TCRdb re-called the 5' RACE reads with MiXCR, one entry per CDR3 protein. The sample includes about 240,000 distinct CDR3 sequences, around 9.2% of them seen just once. The sample originates from a study of CD8 T cells in ankylosing spondylitis. Study-level findings and limits: Disease-linked clones bore a CD8+ phenotype and were relatively rare in peripheral blood.

CDR3 size: 15 residues. V was clipped by 5 bases and J by 5 bases, with 15 bases between them. CDR1 LNHDA and CDR2 SQIVND come from the germline V gene (reference sequence). The chain is built from TRBV19 and TRBJ2-2, with D perhaps TRBD1 (5 bases). The TCR originated in a male donor with ankylosing spondylitis or in good health (not recorded which). Sequencing input: blood, either unsorted or a sorted T cell fraction (not recorded which). The CDR3 DNA reads as TGTGCCAGTAGTGTCGACAGACTGGGAACCGGGGAGCTGTTTTTT. This encodes CASSVDRLGTGELFF.